Presented here are 26 T cell receptor beta chains from one specimen sequenced in a study of T cells in Graves' hyperthyroidism and ophthalmopathy. RNA transcripts yielded amplified TCR beta CDR3 regions. The TCR CDR3 first-round RT-PCR relied on the HTBI primer set. MiXCR was run by TCRdb on the multiplex PCR reads, yielding one entry per CDR3 protein. This sample carries hundreds of thousands of distinct CDR3 sequences, roughly 13% of them seen once, and the ten largest clones take 30% to 35%. The sample was blood. The receptors shown here come from a woman between 40 and 50 years old with Graves' ophthalmopathy.

This clonotype was observed a few times. The chain combines TRBV4-2 with TRBJ2-7, with TRBD1 identical over 7 bases. This CDR3 spans 11 amino acids. The J segment lost 4 bases and the V segment lost 8 bases, leaving 2 bases of the junction unmatched. Germline V gene data show CDR1 as LGHNA and CDR2 as YNFKEQ. In DNA, the CDR3 is TGTGCCAGCGGCAGGGGGTACGAGCAGTACTTC. Its translation: CASGRGYEQYF.

This clonotype was observed many times. This chain connects TRBV28 to TRBJ2-3; D gene uncertain. Germline V lookup: CDR1 MDHEN, CDR2 SYDVKM. This CDR3 spans 14 amino acids. The germline V and J ends were trimmed by 3 bases and 1 base, with 8 bases remaining between them. CDR3 region: CASSLVLGTDTQYF. In nucleotides, the CDR3 is TGTGCCAGCAGTTTGGTGTTGGGCACAGATACGCAGTATTTT.

This chain joins TRBV7-9 and TRBJ2-3, with D perhaps TRBD1 or TRBD2 (5 bases each). The ends were cut back, 0 bases at V and 3 bases at J, with 7 bases in the middle. The CDR3 extends over 14 amino acids. Germline CDR1 is SEHNR and CDR2 is FQNEAQ (reference sequence). The CDR3 here is CASSLAGTTDTQYF. CDR3 nucleotides: TGTGCCAGCAGCTTAGCGGGGACGACAGATACGCAGTATTTT.

This chain connects TRBV10-3 to TRBJ1-6; no clear D. The V gene's germline CDR1 is ENHRY and CDR2 SYGVKD. This CDR3 comprises 14 residues. V was shortened by 6 bases and J by 7 bases, with 13 bases between the two germline ends. In nucleotides, the CDR3 is TGTGCCATCAGCGCTGCGGGGAAAAATTCACCCCTCCACTTT. Translated: CAISAAGKNSPLHF.

About this clonotype itself: A much larger clone differs by one base, so this may be a read error. This is likely a read error, given that the CDR3 carries no conserved phenylalanine or tryptophan at its end. The limits of the CDR3 on the DNA are not certain, so only TCRdb's listed CDR3 is given. This chain links TRBV27 with TRBJ2-7; the table calls TRBD1, which could not be checked here. The CDR3 is 14 residues long, ends included. Germline V gene sequence: CDR1 MNHEY, CDR2 SMNVEV (reference sequence). The CDR3 reads CASSLSVRTPGEYL.

There are many counts of this clonotype. The gene calls are TRBV6-2 or TRBV6-3 and TRBJ2-1; 12 nucleotides line up with TRBD2. Germline V gives CDR1 MNHEY, CDR2 SVGEGT. Germline trimming cut 2 bases from V and 2 bases from J; bases unmatched to any gene: 7. The CDR3 contains 18 residues. For the CDR3, the DNA is TGTGCCAGCAGTTACCTAGGGACTAGCGGGTTCGCCTACAATGAGCAGTTCTTC. Translating it yields CASSYLGTSGFAYNEQFF.

This clonotype was counted ten times or more. The chain links TRBV19 to TRBJ1-2, with D perhaps TRBD1 (5 bases). CDR3 length equals 13 residues. From germline, CDR1 is LNHDA and CDR2 SQIVND (reference sequence). With 7 bases removed from V and 4 bases from J, the gap between germline ends came to 13 bases. CDR3 nucleotides: TGTGCCAGTATCGGCGGGGGATTCTATGGCTACACCTTC. Translated, it gives CASIGGGFYGYTF.

This chain connects TRBV9 to TRBJ2-3, with D perhaps matching TRBD2 (5 bases). Per germline, CDR1 SGDLS and CDR2 YYNGEE. This CDR3 is built from 16 residues. With 5 bases removed from V and 1 base from J, the gap between germline ends came to 17 bases. CDR3 bases: TGTGCCAGCAGTGCCACTTCGAGCGGACGCACAGATACGCAGTATTTT. Its protein product is CASSATSSGRTDTQYF.

This clonotype has just a few counts. V is TRBV12-3 or TRBV12-4 and J is TRBJ2-7; 7 nucleotides line up with TRBD1. The V segment lost 4 bases and the J segment 2 bases; nucleotides outside the gene matches: 5. This CDR3 contains 14 residues. The CDR3 nucleotides read TGTGCCAGCAGTTCCGGGACAGAGGCCTACGAGCAGTACTTC. Translated, it gives CASSSGTEAYEQYF.

This clonotype has at least ten counts. This chain links TRBV11-2 with TRBJ2-5; D remains ambiguous. Germline CDR1 reads SGHAT; CDR2 reads FQNNGV. This CDR3 is built from 16 residues. V shed 2 bases and J shed 2 bases, with 15 bases lying between them. CDR3 amino acids: CASSLSGPKRQETQYF. The CDR3 nucleotides read TGTGCCAGCAGCTTATCTGGACCTAAAAGGCAAGAGACCCAGTACTTC.

This clonotype has at least ten counts. The V call is TRBV7-9, the J call TRBJ1-5, with unresolved D. The CDR3 totals 18 residues. Germline CDR1 SEHNR, CDR2 FQNEAQ (reference sequence). V gave up 4 bases and J gave up 0 bases, with 19 bases separating them. The CDR3 loop is CASSSLSDGEYSNQPQHF. CDR3 sequence (DNA): TGTGCCAGCAGCTCCCTTAGCGACGGCGAATATAGCAATCAGCCCCAGCATTTT. The complete variable domain, with remaining parts taken from reference TRBV7-9 and TRBJ1-5, reads DTGVSQNPRHKITKRGQNVTFRCDPISEHNRLYWYRQTLGQGPEFLTYFQNEAQLEKSRLLSDRFSAERPKGSFSTLEIQRTEQGDSAMYLCASSSLSDGEYSNQPQHFGDGTRLSIL.

The J gene is TRBJ1-5, the V gene TRBV27; D call uncertain. Trimming took 8 bases from V and 2 from J, leaving 13 bases between them. Per the germline V gene, CDR1 is MNHEY and CDR2 is SMNVEV (reference sequence). The CDR3 runs 14 residues. CDR3: CASRRGDGNQPQHF. CDR3 DNA sequence: TGTGCCAGCCGACGAGGCGATGGCAATCAGCCCCAGCATTTT.

The chain has TRBV12-5 and TRBJ2-2; no firm D call. CDR1 LGHNT and CDR2 FRNRAP come from the germline V gene. The CDR3 is made up of 13 amino acids. V was trimmed by 6 bases and J by 7 bases, leaving 12 bases between them. The CDR3 DNA reads TGTGCTAGTGGAAAAACCTGGAGCGGGGAGCTGTTTTTT. Translation: CASGKTWSGELFF. Full variable domain (remainder filled in from reference TRBV12-5 and TRBJ2-2): DARVTQTPRHKVTEMGQEVTMRCQPILGHNTVFWYRQTMMQGLELLAYFRNRAPLDDSGMPKDRFSAEMPDATLATLKIQPSEPRDSAVYFCASGKTWSGELFFGEGSRLTVL.

In its sample, this clonotype was seen a few times. The chain carries TRBV7-8 and TRBJ2-1; D gene unclear. The CDR3 length is 20 residues. Per germline, CDR1 SGHVS and CDR2 FQNEAQ. V was shortened by 1 base and J by 8 bases, with 30 bases between the two germline ends. As DNA, the CDR3 is TGTGCCAGCAGCTTAGTTTTCGCTGAGAAGCCGGATCTTCTTGGTGATGAGCAGTTCTTC. It codes for CASSLVFAEKPDLLGDEQFF.

This clonotype was seen a handful of times. This chain joins TRBV30 and TRBJ2-3, with 9 bases lining up with TRBD1. J gave up 2 bases and V 2 bases, and 5 bases lay outside the gene matches. This CDR3 has 15 amino acids. Per germline, CDR1 GTSNPN and CDR2 SVGIG (reference sequence). Here the CDR3 reads CAWSIGQGPTDTQYF. CDR3 DNA: TGTGCCTGGAGTATTGGACAGGGGCCCACAGATACGCAGTATTTT.

This clonotype was seen many times. The chain joins TRBV25-1 to TRBJ1-3, with unresolved D. V was cut by 4 bases and J by 2 bases, with 6 bases left in between. This CDR3 has 13 residues. Germline CDR1 and CDR2: MGHDK and SYGVNS. The CDR3 coding sequence is TGTGCCAGCAGTGTCGGCCCTGGAAACACCATATATTTT. It yields the protein CASSVGPGNTIYF.

This clonotype was found a few times. This chain uses TRBV29-1 with TRBJ2-5; the D call may be TRBD1 or TRBD2 (5 bases each). V gave up 1 base and J gave up 2 bases, with 14 bases separating them. Looked up from germline, CDR1 is SQVTM and CDR2 is ANQGSEA. The CDR3 consists of 15 residues. The CDR3 DNA reads as TGCAGCGTTGAAGCAGGGAGACACTCACAAGAGACCCAGTACTTC. Amino acid sequence: CSVEAGRHSQETQYF.

This clonotype showed up just a few times. The chain uses TRBV27 and TRBJ2-7; D perhaps matches TRBD2 (6 bases). CDR1 and CDR2 from the germline V gene are MNHEY and SMNVEV (reference sequence). This CDR3 comprises 13 residues. Trimming removed 5 bases at V and 1 base at J, with 9 bases between. CDR3 sequence reads: CASSRAGSYEQYF. In nucleotides, the CDR3 is TGTGCCAGCAGTCGTGCGGGGTCCTACGAGCAGTACTTC.

Concerning this clonotype: It may be a read error: a sequence one base away is much more abundant. CDR3 residues: CASSVPDGQLDYTF. CDR3 DNA sequence: TGTGCCAGCAGTGTCCCAGACGGACAGCTTGACTACACCTTC. The chain couples TRBV2 to TRBJ1-2; maybe TRBD1 (6 bases). Per germline, CDR1 SNHLY and CDR2 FYNNEI. The CDR3 loop spans 14 amino acids. The V gene lost 4 bases and the J gene lost 10 bases, with 19 bases spanning the gap.

This clonotype was found many times. The DNA of the CDR3 is TGTGCCAGCAGTTTGCCAGGTTCTTATGGCTACACCTTC. The encoded protein is CASSLPGSYGYTF. The chain combines TRBV28 with TRBJ1-2; no reliable D call. The CDR3 has 13 amino acids. Between the trimmed V and J ends, which lost 3 bases and 5 bases, there was a span of 10 bases. The V gene's germline CDR1 is MDHEN and CDR2 SYDVKM.

This clonotype was found a few times. This chain joins TRBV19 and TRBJ1-5; D gene ambiguous. CDR1 is LNHDA and CDR2 is SQIVND in the germline V gene (reference sequence). V was clipped by 1 base and J by 4 bases, with 14 bases between them. The CDR3 spans 16 residues. CDR3 loop: CASSIVVRVPNQPQHF. Written as DNA, the CDR3 is TGTGCCAGTAGTATAGTGGTCCGGGTCCCAAATCAGCCCCAGCATTTT.

This clonotype was counted at least ten times. The V gene is TRBV29-1, the J gene TRBJ1-5; D is undetermined. This CDR3 has 14 amino acids. Germline V gives CDR1 SQVTM, CDR2 ANQGSEA. Trimming removed 6 bases at V and 2 bases at J, with 14 bases between. The CDR3 nucleotides are TGCAGCGTCGGAGACTTGGGAGGCAATCAGCCCCAGCATTTT. Its protein product is CSVGDLGGNQPQHF.

This clonotype has a handful of counts. V is TRBV20-1 and J is TRBJ2-1; 9 nucleotides match TRBD1. The CDR3 has 15 residues. Trimming removed 6 bases from V and 8 bases from J; junction bases left unmatched: 14. Germline V gene lookup returns CDR1 DFQATT and CDR2 SNEGSKA (reference sequence). The CDR3 DNA is TGCAGTGCCCCCCCCACCGGGACAGGGCGGGATGAGCAGTTCTTC. It specifies CSAPPTGTGRDEQFF.

For this clonotype: A much larger clone lies a single base off, so this may be a read error. This rearrangement joins TRBV27 to TRBJ1-2; a weak D match, TRBD1 (5 bases). Germline loops: CDR1 MNHEY, CDR2 SMNVEV (reference sequence). Trimming removed 8 bases from V and 4 bases from J, with 11 bases in between. The CDR3 is 12 amino acids. This CDR3 is CASLDSTYGYTF. The DNA of the CDR3 is TGTGCCAGCCTTGACAGCACCTATGGCTACACCTTC.

At least ten counts were recorded for this clonotype. V usage is TRBV7-9 and J usage is TRBJ2-1, with 11 bases fitting TRBD2. CDR1 and CDR2 (germline): SEHNR, FQNEAQ (reference sequence). J lost 7 bases, V lost 5 bases, and 13 bases had no gene match. The CDR3 extends over 17 amino acids. The CDR3 region is CASSPRIAGGPLNEQFF. CDR3 sequence (DNA): TGTGCCAGCAGCCCTCGTATAGCGGGAGGGCCGTTAAATGAGCAGTTCTTC. Based on the CDR3 plus reference TRBV7-9 and TRBJ2-1, the full variable domain is DTGVSQNPRHKITKRGQNVTFRCDPISEHNRLYWYRQTLGQGPEFLTYFQNEAQLEKSRLLSDRFSAERPKGSFSTLEIQRTEQGDSAMYLCASSPRIAGGPLNEQFFGPGTRLTVL.

This clonotype has a count of ten or more. The chain joins TRBV12-3 or TRBV12-4 to TRBJ2-2, with 7 bases matching TRBD2. This CDR3 is built from 15 residues. V lost 8 bases, J lost 3 bases, and 9 bases stayed unmatched. The CDR3 is CASLGGGWDTGELFF. The CDR3 DNA follows: TGTGCCAGCCTGGGCGGGGGATGGGACACCGGGGAGCTGTTTTTT.